Included here is one T cell receptor (beta chain) sequence, with context. Its antigen is unidentified. This entry comes from a study of T-cell reconstitution after alpha-beta-depleted transplantation in children. Unique molecular identifiers featured in how the TCRbeta library was prepared. Each CDR3 protein is one row after TCRdb ran MiXCR on the PCR reads. The sample lists around 450,000 distinct CDR3 sequences; over 40% were seen once. Notes on the study in general: Surviving recipient T cells and thymic progenitors produced the high day-60 TCRbeta diversity seen in some patients. By one year post-transplant, T-cell counts and diversity largely arose from T cells that were newly produced. Roughly two months post-transplant, alpha-beta T cells reportedly originated from several hundred graft clones that had expanded.

The clonotype was recovered from a girl aged 2 to 9 with aplastic anemia, due to receive a stem cell transplant. Sequencing used PBMCs, obtained before TCRalphabeta/CD19-depleted stem cell transplant.

The CDR3 DNA sequence: TGTGCCAGCAGCTTAAACAGCGCGAACACCGGGGAGCTGTTTTTT. Amino acid sequence: CASSLNSANTGELFF. This sequence joins TRBV7-9 and TRBJ2-2; D gene uncertain. The V end was cut by 2 bases, the J end by 0 bases, with 7 bases between. CDR1 and CDR2 from the germline V gene are SEHNR and FQNEAQ (reference sequence). The CDR3 loop spans 15 amino acids.